Sequencing of this T cell receptor (beta chain) was carried out in a study of T cells after yellow fever vaccination. Findings and caveats of the study: At 95% to 97% for CD4 and roughly 87% for CD8, most primary-vaccination clones showed up again after the booster. The secondary response was weaker but peaked faster, day 5 versus 15.

A few counts support this clonotype. The antigen is not known. Universal primer sites and UMIs were introduced during 5'RACE template-switching synthesis of TCR cDNA. TCRdb independently ran MiXCR on the 5' RACE reads; one entry per CDR3 protein. Of approximately 150,000 distinct CDR3 sequences listed, 9.3% were seen once; the top ten hold about a third. CDR1 and CDR2 from the germline V gene are LNHDA and SQIVND (reference sequence). Trimming shortened V by 3 bases and J by 1 base, and 12 bases separated the two germline ends. The CDR3 has 15 amino acids. Sequencing was performed on CD8+ T cells sorted from PBMCs, taken 45 days after the yellow fever booster vaccination. The V call is TRBV19, the J call TRBJ2-5; D possibly uses TRBD1 or TRBD2 (5 bases each). This receptor was identified in a man younger than 35 who received the YFV17D yellow fever vaccine. In nucleotides, the CDR3 is TGTGCCAGTAGTATCCCGGGACGGGCCCAAGAGACCCAGTACTTC. Protein: CASSIPGRAQETQYF.